This note documents a single TCR beta chain sequence. The specificity of this receptor is unknown. The CDR3 numbers 15 residues from cysteine through phenylalanine. The nucleotide record is missing. Based on the germline V gene, the CDR1 and CDR2 sequences are SGDLS and YYNGEE. Sequencing instrument: Illumina MiSeq. The reads went through TCRdb reprocessing, and each CDR3 protein sequence gets one entry with no DNA. The table for this sample shows around 670 distinct CDR3 sequences. The ten biggest clones cover roughly 61% of the sample. This entry is derived from a study of diagnostic markers for celiac disease (dated by TCRdb to the early 2020s).

The TCR comes from a human donor. The sample was either unsorted cells or a sorted T cell fraction (not recorded which). The chain is encoded by TRBV9 joined to TRBJ2-1; TCRdb lists TRBD1, though no DNA is available to test this call. The CDR3 reads CASSPGQGPGYEQFF.